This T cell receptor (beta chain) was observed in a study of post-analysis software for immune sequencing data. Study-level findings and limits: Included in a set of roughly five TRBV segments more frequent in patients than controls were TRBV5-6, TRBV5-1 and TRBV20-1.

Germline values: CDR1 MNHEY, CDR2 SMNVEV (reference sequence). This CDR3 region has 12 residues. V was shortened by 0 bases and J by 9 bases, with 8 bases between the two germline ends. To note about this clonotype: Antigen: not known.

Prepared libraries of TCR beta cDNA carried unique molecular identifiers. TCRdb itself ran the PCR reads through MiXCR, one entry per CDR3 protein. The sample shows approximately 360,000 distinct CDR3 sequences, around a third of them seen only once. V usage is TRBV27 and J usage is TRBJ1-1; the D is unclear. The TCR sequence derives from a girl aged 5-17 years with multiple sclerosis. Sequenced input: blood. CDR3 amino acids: CASSLSPLQAFF. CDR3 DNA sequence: TGTGCCAGCAGTTTATCCCCGCTCCAAGCTTTCTTT.